This TCR beta chain is from a study of shared clonotypes between healthy human individuals. General observations from the study: Only blood was sampled, and tissue TCR repertoires likely differ from blood ones.

Trimming cost V 4 bases and J 4 bases; bases outside gene matches: 5. Germline V CDR1 and CDR2: ENHRY, SYGVKD. CDR3 length equals 15 residues. This clone was found a few times. Its antigen is not known. The assay was run at deep level. Profiling relied on immunoSEQ multiplex PCR, and the TCRdb table lists in-frame clones only, not all of them. Of around 700,000 clones listed, around 73% are singletons. The sample was memory CD4+ T cells sorted from blood. Subset meaning: CD45RA-negative fraction. The J gene is TRBJ2-5, the V gene TRBV10-3; 11 bases are shared with TRBD1. The clonotype comes from a woman aged 30 to 39 in good health. The CDR3 nucleotides are TGTGCCATCAGTGGCCCTGGACAGGGGGCAGAGACCCAGTACTTC. Its translation is CAISGPGQGAETQYF.